Below, 8 T cell receptor beta chains from the same sample are listed, as sequenced in a study of blood T cell repertoires in COVID-19. The data were produced by immunoSEQ multiplex PCR, yet TCRdb's version contains in-frame clones alone and is incomplete. Among a few hundred thousand clones listed, nearly 90% were seen once. The material sequenced was peripheral blood. The source is a woman between 55 and 75 years old with COVID-19, enrolled during active disease.

V usage is TRBV5-8 and J usage is TRBJ1-3; D gene uncertain. The CDR3 is 14 residues long. Trimming shortened V by 3 bases and J by 4 bases, and 11 bases separated the two germline ends. Germline-derived CDR1 and CDR2 are SGHTS and YDEGEE. CDR3 region: CASSSTGIGNTIYF. In DNA, the CDR3 is TGTGCCAGCAGCTCCACCGGGATCGGAAACACCATATATTTT.

The CDR3 region is CASSFRLGGAFF. In nucleotides, the CDR3 is TGTGCCAGCAGTTTTCGACTCGGTGGAGCTTTCTTT. The gene calls are TRBV6-1 and TRBJ1-1; D is unclear. Trimming left V 5 bases short and J 10 bases short, with 14 bases between. This CDR3 has 12 residues. CDR1 MNHNS and CDR2 SASEGT come from the germline V gene.

The chain's CDR3 is CASSPWGEISQPQHF. The CDR3 nucleotides are TGTGCCAGCAGCCCCTGGGGGGAAATCAGTCAGCCCCAGCATTTT. The genes are TRBV9 and TRBJ1-5, with D maybe TRBD1 (5 bases). The germline gives CDR1 SGDLS, CDR2 YYNGEE. The CDR3 is 15 amino acids. V was clipped by 4 bases and J by 6 bases, with 17 bases between them.

This rearrangement joins TRBV9 to TRBJ1-2; D remains ambiguous. CDR3 length: 11 residues. V lost 3 bases and J 8 bases, leaving 8 bases between the germline ends. The germline gives CDR1 SGDLS, CDR2 YYNGEE. CDR3 amino acids: CASSGTRGYTF. DNA for the CDR3: TGTGCCAGCAGCGGAACTAGGGGCTACACCTTC.

V is TRBV4-1 and J is TRBJ2-3, with D perhaps matching TRBD2 (7 bases). Trimming cost V 1 base and J 6 bases, with 14 bases left between them. CDR1 and CDR2 from the germline V gene are MGHRA and YSYEKL. The CDR3 sequence is 15 residues long. CDR3 nucleotides: TGCGCCAGCAGCCAAGCGGGGCGGGGGCCCGATACGCAGTATTTT. Its protein is CASSQAGRGPDTQYF.

The chain is built from TRBV11-2 and TRBJ1-2; 9 positions match TRBD1. V dropped 5 bases and J dropped 7; count of bases not matched to a gene: 11. The CDR3 has 15 amino acids. Germline CDR1 and CDR2: SGHAT and FQNNGV. DNA of the CDR3: TGTGCCAGCAGCCCCCGATCCGGGACAGGGTCTGGCTACACCTTC. It yields the protein CASSPRSGTGSGYTF.

J is TRBJ1-1 and V is TRBV6-5; D might be TRBD1 (5 bases). The CDR3 is 12 amino acids. Deletions cut 3 bases from V and 6 bases from J, with 8 bases between. CDR1 MNHEY and CDR2 SVGAGI come from the germline V gene. The DNA of the CDR3 is TGTGCCAGCAGTTATCCGGGGGCTGAAGCTTTCTTT. Translated, it gives CASSYPGAEAFF.

The CDR3 DNA reads as TGTGCCAGTAGTAGGGGACAGGGATACACTGAAGCTTTCTTT. This gives the protein CASSRGQGYTEAFF. The V and J genes are TRBV19 and TRBJ1-1; 9 bases map to TRBD1. The V segment lost 4 bases and the J segment 3 bases; nucleotides outside the gene matches: 3. Germline-derived CDR1 and CDR2 are LNHDA and SQIVND (reference sequence). The CDR3 loop spans 14 amino acids.